Sequencing of this T cell receptor (beta chain) was carried out in a study of cytomegalovirus exposure and HLA in healthy donors. The protocol was immunoSEQ multiplex PCR, while the TCRdb copy is restricted to in-frame clones and leaves out a portion. The table shows about 150,000 clones, with 94% occurring only once. The CDR3 totals 14 residues. V lost 5 bases and J lost 6, with 15 bases in between. The germline V gene encodes CDR1 SGHDN and CDR2 FVKESK. This rearrangement joins TRBV14 to TRBJ2-3; D possibly corresponds to TRBD2 (5 bases). The sequence was obtained from a man between 18 and 35 years old in good health and CMV-seropositive. Sample: PBMCs. The DNA of the CDR3 is TGTGCCAGCAGCACTAGACTGCCTCCCGATACGCAGTATTTT. It is translated as CASSTRLPPDTQYF.